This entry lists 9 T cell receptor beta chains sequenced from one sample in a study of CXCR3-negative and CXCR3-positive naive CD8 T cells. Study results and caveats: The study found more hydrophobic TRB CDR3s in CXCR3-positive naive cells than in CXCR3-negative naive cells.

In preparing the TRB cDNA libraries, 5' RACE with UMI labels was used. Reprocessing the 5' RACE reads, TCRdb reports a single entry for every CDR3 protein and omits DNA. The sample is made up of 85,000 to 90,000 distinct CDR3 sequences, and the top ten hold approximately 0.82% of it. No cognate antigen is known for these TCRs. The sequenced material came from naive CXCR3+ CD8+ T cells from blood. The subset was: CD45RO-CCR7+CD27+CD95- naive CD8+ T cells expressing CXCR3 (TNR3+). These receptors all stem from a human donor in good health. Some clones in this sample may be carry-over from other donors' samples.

The CDR3 sequence is CASSLSPEWDEQYF. J is TRBJ2-7 and V is TRBV7-9; TCRdb indicates TRBD2, and absent DNA this call remains unverified. In germline, CDR1 is SEHNR, CDR2 FQNEAQ (reference sequence). The CDR3 runs 14 residues.

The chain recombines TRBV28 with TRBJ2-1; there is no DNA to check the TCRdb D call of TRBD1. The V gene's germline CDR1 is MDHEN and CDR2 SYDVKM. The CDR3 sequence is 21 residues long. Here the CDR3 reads CASSLLDRGRVRAGEGNEQFF.

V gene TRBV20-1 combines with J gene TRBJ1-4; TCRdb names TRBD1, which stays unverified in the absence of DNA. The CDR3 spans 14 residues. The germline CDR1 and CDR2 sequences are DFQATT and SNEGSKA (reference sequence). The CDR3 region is CSAQPTGYREKLFF.

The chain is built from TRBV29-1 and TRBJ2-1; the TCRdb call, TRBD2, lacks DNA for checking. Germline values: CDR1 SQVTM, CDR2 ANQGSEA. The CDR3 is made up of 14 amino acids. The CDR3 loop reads CSVGGGVSYNEQFF.

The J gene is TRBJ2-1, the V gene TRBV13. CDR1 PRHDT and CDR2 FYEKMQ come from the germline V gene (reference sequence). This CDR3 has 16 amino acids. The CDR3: CASSLGLAYSYNEQFF.

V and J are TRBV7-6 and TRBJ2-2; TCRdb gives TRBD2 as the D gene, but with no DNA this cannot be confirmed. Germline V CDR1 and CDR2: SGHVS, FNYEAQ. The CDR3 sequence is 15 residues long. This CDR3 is CASRVGAIPTGELFF.

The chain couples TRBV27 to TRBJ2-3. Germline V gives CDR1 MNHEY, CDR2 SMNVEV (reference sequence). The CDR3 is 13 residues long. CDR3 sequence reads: CASSLFDTDTQYF.

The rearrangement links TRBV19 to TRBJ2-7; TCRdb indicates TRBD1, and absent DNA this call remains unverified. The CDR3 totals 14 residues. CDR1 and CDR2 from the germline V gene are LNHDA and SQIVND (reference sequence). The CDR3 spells CASSIAGLGNEQYF.

The CDR3 loop is CAISEPAYEQYF. The chain has TRBV10-3 and TRBJ2-7. This CDR3 contains 12 residues. Germline V gives CDR1 ENHRY, CDR2 SYGVKD.